The 29 T cell receptor beta chains below all came from one sample that was sequenced in a study of T cell repertoires in cytomegalovirus infection. TCRdb re-called the reads with MiXCR, one entry per CDR3 protein. The sample records about 310,000 distinct CDR3 sequences, roughly 25% being singletons. Their cognate antigens are unknown. This material consisted of cultured PBMCs, taken from culture after CMV antigen stimulation. These receptors were collected from a human donor in good health (CMV status not recorded). Some clones in this sample may be carry-over from other donors' samples.

V is TRBV7-2 and J is TRBJ1-1; 7 bases are a match to TRBD1. CDR1 and CDR2 (germline): SGHTA, FQGNSA. This CDR3 region has 15 residues. V lost 3 bases to trimming and J lost 2 bases; unmatched junction nucleotides: 6. CDR3 coding DNA: TGTGCCAGCAGCTTTTCTACAGGGGACAACACTGAAGCTTTCTTT. Encoded protein: CASSFSTGDNTEAFF.

The chain couples TRBV28 to TRBJ2-7, with 9 positions matching TRBD2. The CDR3 contains 14 residues. V shed 7 bases, J shed 5 bases, and the junction held 9 bases outside the gene matches. Germline-derived CDR1 and CDR2 are MDHEN and SYDVKM. CDR3 DNA sequence: TGTGCCAGCAACCCGGGACTAGCCTTCGACGAGCAGTACTTC. This gives the protein CASNPGLAFDEQYF.

V is TRBV27 and J is TRBJ2-1, with D unclear. Germline-derived CDR1 and CDR2 are MNHEY and SMNVEV (reference sequence). This CDR3 has 14 amino acids. V was pared by 3 bases and J by 2 bases, with 8 bases between. The CDR3 region has the DNA TGTGCCAGCAGTTTTCAGCGCCCCTACAATGAGCAGTTCTTC. Its protein product is CASSFQRPYNEQFF.

This clonotype was observed at least ten times. The chain joins TRBV4-1 to TRBJ2-7; D possibly uses TRBD1 or TRBD2 (6 bases each). The CDR3 length is 15 residues. Deletions cut 0 bases from V and 7 bases from J, with 16 bases between. CDR1 and CDR2 from the germline V gene are MGHRA and YSYEKL. CDR3 nucleotides: TGCGCCAGCAGCCAAGAAGGGGGGTCCTCGTGGGAGCAGTACTTC. It translates to CASSQEGGSSWEQYF.

Ten or more counts support this clonotype. The V and J genes are TRBV7-2 and TRBJ2-1; no clear D gene. From germline, CDR1 is SGHTA and CDR2 FQGNSA. This CDR3 region has 13 residues. V was clipped by 5 bases and J by 4 bases, with 9 bases between them. CDR3 nucleotide sequence: TGTGCCAGCAGCACACGAAGGTACAATGAGCAGTTCTTC. Residues: CASSTRRYNEQFF.

The CDR3 sequence: CASSLGPNGETQYF. The CDR3, as DNA: TGTGCCAGCAGCTTAGGGCCAAACGGGGAGACCCAGTACTTC. The chain employs TRBV7-3 and TRBJ2-5; D gene ambiguous. V dropped 2 bases and J dropped 5 bases, with 12 bases sitting between them. Germline V lookup: CDR1 SGHTA, CDR2 FQGTGA. The CDR3 totals 14 residues.

This clonotype was picked up many times. The chain links TRBV6-1 to TRBJ1-5; TRBD1 matches 9 bases. There are 16 residues in the CDR3. Germline V gene lookup returns CDR1 MNHNS and CDR2 SASEGT. Trimming took 5 bases from V and 4 from J; bases not matched to a gene: 9. The CDR3 nucleotides read TGTGCCAGCAGTCCTCCGAACGGACAGGGGAATCAGCCCCAGCATTTT. Protein product: CASSPPNGQGNQPQHF.

In its sample, this clonotype was seen many times. The chain employs TRBV7-2 and TRBJ2-1, with a tentative D call TRBD2 (5 bases). V was shortened by 5 bases and J by 4 bases, with 21 bases between the two germline ends. Germline-derived CDR1 and CDR2 are SGHTA and FQGNSA. The CDR3 is 17 residues long. CDR3 DNA sequence: TGTGCCAGCAGCCCCTCCAGCGGCTGGAGGCGATACAATGAGCAGTTCTTC. Its translation is CASSPSSGWRRYNEQFF.

As to this clonotype: This may be a read error: a much more frequent sequence differs by one nucleotide. The chain couples TRBV7-2 to TRBJ2-7; TRBD2 is a possible D gene (5 bases). Germline CDR1 and CDR2: SGHTA and FQGNSA. V gave up 2 bases and J gave up 5 bases, with 16 bases separating them. CDR3 size: 15 residues. Here the CDR3 reads CASSLYERKGDEQYF. The CDR3 DNA sequence: TGTGCCAGCAGCTTATATGAGAGAAAGGGAGACGAGCAGTACTTC.

The chain combines TRBV7-2 with TRBJ2-7; 10 positions match TRBD2. V lost 6 bases, J lost 3 bases, and 11 bases stayed unmatched. Germline loops: CDR1 SGHTA, CDR2 FQGNSA. The CDR3 is 16 amino acids. CDR3 DNA sequence: TGTGCCAGCAGAATAGCGGGGGGACTACAATTCTACGAGCAGTACTTC. Residues: CASRIAGGLQFYEQYF.

V and J are TRBV6-1 and TRBJ2-7; TRBD2 matches 9 bases. J lost 5 bases, V lost 1 base, and 6 bases had no gene match. The CDR3 is made up of 15 amino acids. The germline gives CDR1 MNHNS, CDR2 SASEGT. CDR3 in amino acids: CASSEGWGGRDEQYV. The CDR3 DNA is TGTGCCAGCAGTGAAGGGTGGGGCGGGAGGGACGAGCAGTACGTC.

This clonotype is labeled as medium-sized (0.01 to 0.1%). V and J are TRBV7-2 and TRBJ2-7, with a possible D match to TRBD1 (6 bases). Germline V gene lookup returns CDR1 SGHTA and CDR2 FQGNSA. The CDR3 length is 14 residues. Trimming took 1 base from V and 5 from J, leaving 12 bases between them. Here the CDR3 reads CASSLGGQWNEQYF. The CDR3 DNA is TGTGCCAGCAGCTTAGGGGGGCAATGGAACGAGCAGTACTTC.

This rearrangement joins TRBV15 to TRBJ2-3, with D tentatively TRBD1 (5 bases). This CDR3 region has 16 residues. With 0 bases removed from V and 0 bases from J, the gap between germline ends came to 10 bases. Germline-derived CDR1 and CDR2 are LNHNV and YYDKDF (reference sequence). This CDR3 reads CATSRDQGASTDTQYF. Written as DNA, the CDR3 is TGTGCCACCAGCAGAGATCAGGGTGCTAGCACAGATACGCAGTATTTT.

The chain has TRBV2 and TRBJ1-2; a weak D match, TRBD1 (6 bases). The V gene lost 8 bases and the J gene lost 7 bases, with 17 bases spanning the gap. Germline V gives CDR1 SNHLY, CDR2 FYNNEI. The CDR3 runs to 13 residues. The CDR3 region has the DNA TGTGCCAGCGGGGGACATAAACCCTCTGGCTACACCTTC. Residues: CASGGHKPSGYTF.

V and J are TRBV5-4 and TRBJ1-1, with a tentative D call TRBD1 (6 bases). V dropped 4 bases and J dropped 4 bases, with 14 bases sitting between them. The CDR3 spans 14 residues. Germline V CDR1 and CDR2: SGHNT, YYREEE (reference sequence). The CDR3, as DNA: TGTGCCAGCAGCCCTAACAGGGTGGGCACTGAAGCTTTCTTT. Translated: CASSPNRVGTEAFF.

This clonotype was observed a handful of times. The V call is TRBV7-2, the J call TRBJ2-3; the D is unclear. The germline gives CDR1 SGHTA, CDR2 FQGNSA. V was clipped by 8 bases and J by 0 bases, with 12 bases between them. The CDR3 is made up of 14 amino acids. The CDR3 reads CASSTPFSTDTQYF. The CDR3 coding sequence is TGTGCCAGCTCGACCCCGTTTAGCACAGATACGCAGTATTTT. Based on the CDR3 plus reference TRBV7-2 and TRBJ2-3, the full variable domain is GAGVSQSPSNKVTEKGKDVELRCDPISGHTALYWYRQSLGQGLEFLIYFQGNSAPDKSGLPSDRFSAERTGGSVSTLTIQRTQQEDSAVYLCASSTPFSTDTQYFGPGTRLTVL.

The CDR3 loop reads CSARRGGSGGSTDTQYF. The CDR3 region has the DNA TGCAGCGCCCGAAGGGGGGGTAGCGGAGGTAGCACAGATACGCAGTATTTT. The rearrangement links TRBV29-1 to TRBJ2-3; a weak D match, TRBD2 (7 bases). The CDR3 length is 17 residues. V lost 7 bases and J lost 0, with 23 bases in between. Per germline, CDR1 SQVTM and CDR2 ANQGSEA.

A few counts support this clonotype. V and J are TRBV5-6 and TRBJ2-1; TRBD1 matches 8 bases. After removal of 0 bases from V and 15 bases from J, the junction contained 5 bases not matched to a gene. The CDR3 loop spans 12 amino acids. Germline V gene lookup returns CDR1 SGHDT and CDR2 YYEEEE. The CDR3 DNA reads TGTGCCAGCAGCTTGGAAGACAGGGGACGGTTCTTC. Protein product: CASSLEDRGRFF. Full variable domain (missing parts from reference TRBV5-6 and TRBJ2-1): DAGVTQSPTHLIKTRGQQVTLRCSPKSGHDTVSWYQQALGQGPQFIFQYYEEEERQRGNFPDRFSGHQFPNYSSELNVNALLLGDSALYLCASSLEDRGRFFGPGTRLTVL.

The chain recombines TRBV12-3 or TRBV12-4 with TRBJ2-7, with D uncertain. This CDR3 contains 13 residues. Trimming stripped 4 bases from V and 4 bases from J, with 11 bases between. The CDR3 loop is CASSSDSVYEQYF. The CDR3 coding sequence is TGTGCCAGCAGTTCCGACTCCGTTTACGAGCAGTACTTC.

There are a few counts of this clonotype. For the CDR3, the DNA is TGTGCCAGCAGTTACCTTCCAACCATGAACACTGAAGCTTTCTTT. This encodes CASSYLPTMNTEAFF. This chain connects TRBV6-6 to TRBJ1-1; no firm D call. The CDR3 totals 15 residues. Germline V gene lookup returns CDR1 MNHNY and CDR2 SVGAGI (reference sequence). The V end lost 2 bases, the J end lost 0 bases, and 10 bases lay between the germline ends.

The V gene is TRBV27, the J gene TRBJ2-1, with unresolved D. This CDR3 region has 15 residues. Trimming left V 6 bases short and J 9 bases short, with 21 bases between. Germline CDR1 reads MNHEY; CDR2 reads SMNVEV (reference sequence). The CDR3 bases are TGTGCCAGCAGCTCTTCGGGTGAGCGCGGCGGTGAGCAGTTCTTC. It specifies CASSSSGERGGEQFF.

This clonotype was seen many times. This chain links TRBV7-2 with TRBJ2-3; 10 nucleotides align to TRBD2. J lost 1 base, V lost 2 bases, and 6 bases had no gene match. The CDR3 is 17 residues long. CDR1 is SGHTA and CDR2 is FQGNSA in the germline V gene. The DNA for the CDR3 is TGTGCCAGCAGCTTATTACCTAGCGGGAGTGGCACAGATACGCAGTATTTT. It is translated as CASSLLPSGSGTDTQYF.

Only one count was recorded for this clonotype. This chain links TRBV29-1 with TRBJ2-3; TRBD2 matches at 10 bases. The CDR3 extends over 15 amino acids. V lost 7 bases and J lost 5; bases outside the gene matches: 12. Germline loops: CDR1 SQVTM, CDR2 ANQGSEA. The chain's CDR3 is CSALKGLAGEDTQYF. CDR3 sequence (DNA): TGCAGCGCTCTGAAGGGGCTAGCGGGAGAAGATACGCAGTATTTT.

The V gene is TRBV27, the J gene TRBJ2-7; either TRBD1 or TRBD2 may supply D (5 bases each). Germline V gene sequence: CDR1 MNHEY, CDR2 SMNVEV (reference sequence). This CDR3 contains 11 residues. The germline V and J ends were trimmed by 5 bases and 5 bases, with 7 bases remaining between them. CDR3 DNA sequence: TGTGCCAGCAGTCAGGGACACGAGCAGTACTTC. This translates into CASSQGHEQYF.

There are many counts of this clonotype. The rearrangement uses TRBV19 and TRBJ1-2; TRBD1 agrees at 10 bases. Germline CDR1 LNHDA, CDR2 SQIVND (reference sequence). Unmatched junction bases numbered 8, after V lost 3 bases and J lost 4 bases. This CDR3 is 16 amino acids long. Written as DNA, the CDR3 is TGTGCCAGTAGTATCCCCGGGGACAGGGGTACCTATGGCTACACCTTC. The encoded protein is CASSIPGDRGTYGYTF.

This clonotype was counted between two and nine times. This chain uses TRBV19 with TRBJ1-5; no clear D. Germline values: CDR1 LNHDA, CDR2 SQIVND (reference sequence). The V end was cut by 3 bases, the J end by 1 base, with 16 bases between. The CDR3 contains 17 residues. The CDR3 sequence is CASSILGPRGSNQPQHF. DNA for the CDR3: TGTGCCAGTAGTATTCTCGGGCCCCGAGGGAGCAATCAGCCCCAGCATTTT.

The V and J genes are TRBV27 and TRBJ2-7, with no clear D. V was cut by 6 bases and J by 3 bases, with 9 bases left in between. The CDR3 covers 12 residues. Germline V gene lookup returns CDR1 MNHEY and CDR2 SMNVEV (reference sequence). The CDR3 DNA reads as TGTGCCAGCAGCCCGGAAGACTACGAGCAGTACGTC. This sequence encodes CASSPEDYEQYV.

CDR3 amino acids: CATRAAFYGYTF. CDR3 bases: TGTGCCACCCGAGCGGCGTTCTATGGCTACACCTTC. The chain employs TRBV19 and TRBJ1-2, with D uncertain. Trimming took 10 bases from V and 4 from J, leaving 13 bases between them. The CDR3 is 12 residues long. Germline V gives CDR1 LNHDA, CDR2 SQIVND (reference sequence).

The CDR3 region is CASSQDAGGAYTQYF. The CDR3 region has the DNA TGCGCCAGCAGCCAAGACGCGGGTGGGGCTTATACGCAGTATTTT. The chain has TRBV4-3 and TRBJ2-3; D may correspond to TRBD1 or TRBD2 (5 bases each). The CDR3 runs 15 residues. Germline CDR1 and CDR2: LGHNA and YSLEER. The V end was cut by 0 bases, the J end by 7 bases, with 14 bases between.